One sample yielded the 20 T cell receptor beta chains listed below, sequenced in a study of monozygotic twins with cystic fibrosis. The method was immunoSEQ multiplex PCR; TCRdb's version includes in-frame clones alone and lacks a portion of them. The table lists about 15,000 clones, around 96% of them singletons. The sequencing sample was made of blood. Every receptor here comes from a girl under 10 years old with cystic fibrosis.

This clone was recorded only once. The chain joins TRBV7-2 to TRBJ2-3; TRBD2 might be the D (6 bases). CDR3 length equals 15 residues. With 5 bases removed from V and 3 bases from J, the gap between germline ends came to 15 bases. Germline lookup yields CDR1 SGHTA and CDR2 FQGNSA. CDR3 in amino acids: CASSPSRLGTDTQYF. The CDR3 nucleotides are TGTGCCAGCAGCCCAAGCAGACTAGGTACAGATACGCAGTATTTT.

This chain joins TRBV7-2 and TRBJ2-7; 9 bases are shared with TRBD2. This CDR3 spans 15 amino acids. CDR1 and CDR2 (germline): SGHTA, FQGNSA. The trim removed 0 bases at V and 4 bases at J, leaving 4 bases unmatched. The chain's CDR3 is CASSLAYLAGYEQYF. The CDR3 bases are TGTGCCAGCAGCTTAGCGTACCTAGCGGGGTACGAGCAGTACTTC.

The chain combines TRBV19 with TRBJ2-7; no definite D call. Germline values: CDR1 LNHDA, CDR2 SQIVND (reference sequence). The CDR3 spans 13 residues. Trimming left V 9 bases short and J 1 base short, with 13 bases between. The chain's CDR3 is CARKYHSSYEQYF. In DNA form, the CDR3 reads TGTGCCAGGAAGTATCACAGTTCCTACGAGCAGTACTTC.

The V gene is TRBV7-2, the J gene TRBJ2-1; TRBD2 matches 9 bases. The germline V gene encodes CDR1 SGHTA and CDR2 FQGNSA. The V and J ends lost 2 bases and 4 bases, in that order; junction bases with no gene match: 3. The CDR3 extends over 15 amino acids. CDR3 protein: CASSLSTSGYNEQFF. The CDR3 DNA sequence: TGTGCCAGCAGCTTAAGTACTAGCGGGTACAATGAGCAGTTCTTC.

This CDR3 reads CASSEPTGNTEAFF. As DNA, the CDR3 is TGTGCCAGCAGTGAACCTACGGGGAACACTGAAGCTTTCTTT. The V call is TRBV25-1, the J call TRBJ1-1; D is uncertain. CDR3 length: 14 residues. Per germline, CDR1 MGHDK and CDR2 SYGVNS. The V end lost 2 bases, the J end lost 1 base, and 8 bases lay between the germline ends.

The gene calls are TRBV7-9 and TRBJ2-1; D possibly corresponds to TRBD1 (5 bases). CDR3 length: 15 residues. Germline V gene sequence: CDR1 SEHNR, CDR2 FQNEAQ (reference sequence). V dropped 3 bases and J dropped 7 bases, with 16 bases sitting between them. CDR3 sequence: CASSFLTRRQNEQFF. CDR3 bases: TGTGCCAGCAGCTTTTTAACCCGCCGACAGAATGAGCAGTTCTTC.

The chain is built from TRBV5-6 and TRBJ1-1; D unclear. The germline CDR1 and CDR2 sequences are SGHDT and YYEEEE. This CDR3 contains 16 residues. Trimming shortened V by 3 bases and J by 2 bases, and 17 bases separated the two germline ends. The CDR3 nucleotides are TGTGCCAGCAGCTCGGACGGAGGAGGCCACAACACTGAAGCTTTCTTT. The encoded protein is CASSSDGGGHNTEAFF.

This clone came up once. This rearrangement joins TRBV7-2 to TRBJ2-5; maybe TRBD2 (6 bases). V was clipped by 1 base and J by 2 bases, with 14 bases between them. CDR3 length: 16 amino acids. CDR1 is SGHTA and CDR2 is FQGNSA in the germline V gene. In nucleotides, the CDR3 is TGTGCCAGCAGCTTAGTTCGTTTTGGACTACAAGAGACCCAGTACTTC. Translated, it gives CASSLVRFGLQETQYF.

The chain couples TRBV6-5 to TRBJ2-2; 7 bases are a match to TRBD1. The junction had 1 base not matched to a gene; V was cut back by 3 bases and J by 6 bases. CDR1 and CDR2 (germline): MNHEY, SVGAGI. This CDR3 has 13 residues. In nucleotides, the CDR3 is TGTGCCAGCAGTTATAGGGGGCCCGGGGAGCTGTTTTTT. This gives the protein CASSYRGPGELFF.

The chain combines TRBV19 with TRBJ2-1, with D tentatively TRBD2 (7 bases). This CDR3 comprises 17 residues. The ends were cut back, 4 bases at V and 2 bases at J, with 18 bases in the middle. Germline V gene sequence: CDR1 LNHDA, CDR2 SQIVND (reference sequence). This chain's CDR3 is CASSTTLDSGTYNEQFF. The CDR3, as DNA: TGTGCCAGTAGTACTACCCTGGACAGCGGGACCTACAATGAGCAGTTCTTC.

This rearrangement joins TRBV7-2 to TRBJ2-7; TRBD2 might be the D (6 bases). This CDR3 has 17 amino acids. Germline-derived CDR1 and CDR2 are SGHTA and FQGNSA. Deletions cut 5 bases from V and 3 bases from J, with 23 bases between. For the CDR3, the DNA is TGTGCCAGCAGCCAACGCTTATCGGGGGTATTAGACTACGAGCAGTACTTC. Amino acids: CASSQRLSGVLDYEQYF.

Comments on this clone: Without the conserved terminal phenylalanine or tryptophan, this CDR3 likely stems from a read error. The DNA is left out, because the CDR3 cannot be placed on it with certainty; the CDR3 is given as TCRdb lists it. The J gene is TRBJ1-1, the V gene TRBV9. Germline loops: CDR1 SGDLS, CDR2 YYNGEE. Ends included, the CDR3 has 10 residues. CDR3 in amino acids: CASSVVNGLV.

This rearrangement joins TRBV2 to TRBJ1-5, with a tentative D call TRBD1 (6 bases). V was clipped by 8 bases and J by 0 bases, with 11 bases between them. CDR3 length: 14 residues. The germline V gene has CDR1 SNHLY and CDR2 FYNNEI. CDR3 in amino acids: CASRTGYSNQPQHF. CDR3 in DNA: TGTGCCAGCCGAACAGGGTATAGCAATCAGCCCCAGCATTTT.

The chain employs TRBV2 and TRBJ2-7; TRBD1 aligns across 9 bases. J lost 5 bases, V lost 3 bases, and 8 bases had no gene match. CDR1 is SNHLY, CDR2 FYNNEI, per germline. The CDR3 covers 15 residues. The CDR3 spells CASSDIWDRDHEQYF. DNA of the CDR3: TGTGCCAGCAGTGACATTTGGGACAGGGACCACGAGCAGTACTTC.

The chain has TRBV4-3 and TRBJ1-4; 7 bases are shared with TRBD1. CDR3 length: 15 residues. V was clipped by 3 bases and J by 6 bases; unmatched bases: 7. Per germline, CDR1 LGHNA and CDR2 YSLEER. In DNA form, the CDR3 reads TGCGCCAGCAGCCAGTCGGGCCAGGGGGATGAAAAACTGTTTTTT. This sequence encodes CASSQSGQGDEKLFF.

The chain carries TRBV4-1 and TRBJ1-3; the D is unclear. The CDR3 has 15 amino acids. Trimming pared 0 bases from V and 7 bases from J, leaving 13 bases between. Per the germline V gene, CDR1 is MGHRA and CDR2 is YSYEKL. The CDR3 DNA reads as TGCGCCAGCAGCCAAGACGCAAATAACCGGAACACCATATATTTT. Its protein product is CASSQDANNRNTIYF.

The chain has TRBV7-8 and TRBJ2-7, with a weak D call TRBD2 (6 bases). V lost 0 bases and J 7 bases, leaving 19 bases between the germline ends. CDR3 length: 16 residues. Germline values: CDR1 SGHVS, CDR2 FQNEAQ. The CDR3 spells CASSLASGTPAGEQYF. In nucleotides, the CDR3 is TGTGCCAGCAGCTTAGCCTCCGGGACCCCGGCGGGGGAGCAGTACTTC. Using reference TRBV7-8 and TRBJ2-7 for the parts outside the CDR3, the full variable domain is GAGVSQSPRYKVAKRGQDVALRCDPISGHVSLFWYQQALGQGPEFLTYFQNEAQLDKSGLPSDRFFAERPEGSVSTLKIQRTQQEDSAVYLCASSLASGTPAGEQYFGPGTRLTVT.

The chain couples TRBV10-1 to TRBJ1-2; 12 positions match TRBD1. From germline, CDR1 is WNHNN and CDR2 SYGVQD (reference sequence). Losses at the gene ends were 6 bases for V and 4 bases for J; bases not matched to a gene: 3. This CDR3 has 14 amino acids. The DNA of the CDR3 is TGCGCCAGCAGCCCGGGACAGGGGGCCTATGGCTACACCTTC. Residues: CASSPGQGAYGYTF.

This sequence joins TRBV2 and TRBJ1-6, with D possibly TRBD1 on 6 matching bases. From germline, CDR1 is SNHLY and CDR2 FYNNEI. V shed 5 bases and J shed 9 bases, with 8 bases lying between them. The CDR3 has 12 residues. The CDR3 loop reads CASSTGISPLHF. The CDR3 DNA sequence: TGTGCCAGCAGTACAGGGATTTCACCCCTCCACTTT.

The J gene is TRBJ1-6, the V gene TRBV4-3; 8 bases map to TRBD1. This CDR3 has 21 residues. Germline trimming cut 0 bases from V and 7 bases from J; bases unmatched to any gene: 20. Germline assignment: CDR1 LGHNA and CDR2 YSLEER. The CDR3 loop reads CASSQDWGPLSGGKGNSPLHF. The CDR3 DNA reads as TGCGCCAGCAGCCAAGATTGGGGGCCCTTATCAGGGGGCAAAGGGAATTCACCCCTCCACTTT.